This T cell receptor beta chain appears in the sequencing data of a study of regulatory T cells in long-lasting Graves disease. Combining iRepertoire HTBI primers with Arm-PCR of CDR3 regions, the authors built TCR beta libraries. MiXCR was run by TCRdb on the multiplex PCR reads, yielding one entry per CDR3 protein. The table shows about 530,000 distinct CDR3 sequences, with about 16% occurring only once. The CDR3 sequence is 11 residues long. Per germline, CDR1 SEHNR and CDR2 FQNEAQ (reference sequence). The V end was cut by 4 bases, the J end by 8 bases, with 6 bases between. This sample's time point: newly diagnosed GD, antithyroid drugs for less than 3 months. TCR sequences were obtained from RNA taken from PBMCs. This clonotype was detected many times. Its matching antigen is unknown. Points from the study as a whole: Newly diagnosed patients shared 850 to 1,000 public clonotypes; persistent patients shared approximately 2,900. The researchers studied only peripheral blood, not thyroid tissue. Persistent disease samples used TRBV28, TRBJ1-2 and TRBJ2-5 preferentially.

These sequences were also reported in another study, on T cells in Graves' hyperthyroidism and ophthalmopathy. That study reports: Most thyroid clonotypes that were expanded above 0.001 also turned up in blood.

This sequence joins TRBV7-9 and TRBJ2-1; tentatively, D is TRBD1 (5 bases). Here the sequenced sample was peripheral blood mononuclear cells (PBMCs), taken at new diagnosis, from a patient treated with antithyroid drugs. The TCR sequence derives from a woman aged 35 to 60 with Graves disease. In nucleotides, the CDR3 is TGTGCCAGCAGCTCAGGGTATGAGCAGTTCTTC. Amino acids: CASSSGYEQFF.